Following are 17 T cell receptor beta chains from one sample sequenced in a study of graft-versus-host responses after intestinal transplantation. The repertoire was sequenced with immunoSEQ multiplex PCR; TCRdb's copy has only in-frame clones and lacks some. This sample has more than 100,000 clones, with 93% found just once. The antigens for these receptors are not known. The sample here was unstimulated CD8+ T cells sorted from spleen or lymph node cells, taken before intestinal transplant. The source of these receptors is a human donor who received an intestinal transplant.

The chain couples TRBV5-1 to TRBJ2-7, with TRBD1 as a possible D gene (7 bases). This CDR3 has 15 amino acids. Germline CDR1 SGHRS, CDR2 YFSETQ. Trimming cost V 4 bases and J 2 bases, with 16 bases left between them. The CDR3 sequence is CASSKGGTAPYEQYF. The CDR3 DNA reads as TGCGCCAGCAGCAAGGGCGGGACAGCTCCCTACGAGCAGTACTTC.

The rearrangement links TRBV27 to TRBJ1-5; 9 positions agree with TRBD1. V dropped 5 bases and J dropped 7; count of bases not matched to a gene: 12. The CDR3 is 16 amino acids. CDR1 is MNHEY, CDR2 SMNVEV, per germline (reference sequence). CDR3 protein: CASSPQGQGIWQPQHF. In DNA form, the CDR3 reads TGTGCCAGCAGTCCCCAGGGACAGGGAATTTGGCAGCCCCAGCATTTT.

The V and J genes are TRBV29-1 and TRBJ2-7; weak D call: TRBD1 (5 bases). There are 12 residues in the CDR3. With 4 bases removed from V and 0 bases from J, the gap between germline ends came to 7 bases. Per the germline V gene, CDR1 is SQVTM and CDR2 is ANQGSEA. The CDR3 reads CSVGTPSYEQYF. Written as DNA, the CDR3 is TGCAGCGTTGGGACACCCTCCTACGAGCAGTACTTC.

This chain links TRBV12-5 with TRBJ1-6, with D tentatively TRBD1 (5 bases). CDR1 LGHNT and CDR2 FRNRAP come from the germline V gene. The CDR3 has 13 residues. V was clipped by 8 bases and J by 9 bases, with 14 bases between them. The CDR3 loop reads CASSGTGGSPLHF. CDR3 DNA sequence: TGTGCTAGTAGTGGTACAGGCGGTTCACCCCTCCACTTT.

The rearrangement links TRBV10-3 to TRBJ1-1; possibly TRBD1 for D (5 bases). CDR3 length equals 13 residues. The V gene lost 3 bases and the J gene lost 3 bases, with 8 bases spanning the gap. Per the germline V gene, CDR1 is ENHRY and CDR2 is SYGVKD. The CDR3 DNA is TGTGCCATCAGTGAAGGACAAGACACTGAAGCTTTCTTT. This sequence encodes CAISEGQDTEAFF.

CDR3 in DNA: TGTGCCAGCAGCTTGCTAGTCTACAATGAGCAGTTCTTC. Its protein is CASSLLVYNEQFF. V is TRBV5-5 and J is TRBJ2-1, with no clear D. CDR1 and CDR2 from the germline V gene are SGHKS and YYEKEE (reference sequence). Trimming removed 1 base at V and 3 bases at J, with 5 bases between. The CDR3 spans 13 residues.

In its sample, this clone was seen once. CDR3 in DNA: TGTGCCAGCAGAAACAGGCCGGGGGGGTTTAACACTGAAGCTTTCTTT. It translates to CASRNRPGGFNTEAFF. This chain links TRBV2 with TRBJ1-1; D may be TRBD1 (5 bases). This CDR3 region has 16 residues. The V and J ends lost 6 bases and 2 bases respectively, with 19 bases between them. Germline lookup yields CDR1 SNHLY and CDR2 FYNNEI.

This chain links TRBV2 with TRBJ1-1; 11 nucleotides match TRBD1. Germline V gives CDR1 SNHLY, CDR2 FYNNEI. After removal of 6 bases from V and 1 base from J, the junction contained 4 bases not matched to a gene. CDR3 length equals 15 residues. The CDR3 reads CASRGTGGSNTEAFF. The CDR3 nucleotides are TGTGCCAGCAGAGGGACAGGGGGATCGAACACTGAAGCTTTCTTT.

V and J are TRBV6-5 and TRBJ2-3; 11 bases are shared with TRBD1. This CDR3 is 15 amino acids long. CDR1 and CDR2 from the germline V gene are MNHEY and SVGAGI. With V trimmed by 4 bases and J by 5 bases, 5 bases remained unmatched. The DNA for the CDR3 is TGTGCCAGCAGTTCCGGACAGGGGGCCATAGATACGCAGTATTTT. It translates to CASSSGQGAIDTQYF.

The J gene is TRBJ1-2, the V gene TRBV6-5, with D unresolved. V was cut by 6 bases and J by 4 bases, with 9 bases left in between. The CDR3 spans 12 residues. Germline CDR1 is MNHEY and CDR2 is SVGAGI. DNA of the CDR3: TGTGCCAGCAGCCCTTCGGGCTATGGCTACACCTTC. It specifies CASSPSGYGYTF.

The CDR3 sequence: CSVEGERTVEQYF. CDR3 bases: TGCAGCGTTGAAGGTGAAAGAACGGTCGAGCAGTACTTC. The chain links TRBV29-1 to TRBJ2-7, with D hard to call. The V end lost 1 base, the J end lost 6 bases, and 13 bases lay between the germline ends. CDR3 length: 13 residues. Germline V gene lookup returns CDR1 SQVTM and CDR2 ANQGSEA.

V and J are TRBV7-6 and TRBJ1-1; D gene unclear. CDR3 length: 16 amino acids. The V gene's germline CDR1 is SGHVS and CDR2 FNYEAQ. V lost 5 bases, J lost 0 bases, and 16 bases lay in between. The CDR3 nucleotides read TGTGCCAGCAGCCCAGATTACGACGGGGTGAACACTGAAGCTTTCTTT. Amino acids: CASSPDYDGVNTEAFF.

Only one count was recorded for this clone. V is TRBV6-5 and J is TRBJ2-1; D remains ambiguous. Germline CDR1 MNHEY, CDR2 SVGAGI. V lost 0 bases to trimming and J lost 10 bases, with 7 bases between them. The CDR3 extends over 12 amino acids. The CDR3 loop is CASSYSPDEQFF. CDR3 sequence (DNA): TGTGCCAGCAGTTACTCCCCCGACGAGCAGTTCTTC.

The J gene is TRBJ2-5, the V gene TRBV4-1; 12 positions agree with TRBD1. The J segment lost 4 bases and the V segment lost 5 bases, leaving 2 bases of the junction unmatched. The CDR3 has 14 amino acids. Germline values: CDR1 MGHRA, CDR2 YSYEKL. In nucleotides, the CDR3 is TGCGCCAGCAGCGAGGGACAGGGGGCAGAGACCCAGTACTTC. Its protein product is CASSEGQGAETQYF.

The chain links TRBV30 to TRBJ2-7; perhaps TRBD1 as D (5 bases). V dropped 0 bases and J dropped 5 bases, with 14 bases sitting between them. Germline CDR1 reads GTSNPN; CDR2 reads SVGIG (reference sequence). The CDR3 runs 14 residues. The CDR3, as DNA: TGTGCCTGGAGTGTATTGCAGGGCTTCGACGAGCAGTACTTC. This sequence encodes CAWSVLQGFDEQYF.

The chain recombines TRBV6-1 with TRBJ1-3; tentative D call: TRBD1 (5 bases). From germline, CDR1 is MNHNS and CDR2 SASEGT. This CDR3 is 15 amino acids long. The germline V and J ends were trimmed by 4 bases and 2 bases, with 12 bases remaining between them. The CDR3 sequence is CASSGYLGAGNTIYF. The CDR3 DNA sequence: TGTGCCAGCAGTGGATATCTGGGGGCTGGAAACACCATATATTTT.

The rearrangement links TRBV21-1 to TRBJ1-4. TRBV21-1 is an annotated pseudogene. The CDR3 has 15 residues. The CDR3 nucleotides are TGTGCCAGCATCCCGTTATGGTACCATAATGAAAAACTGTTTTTT. Residues: CASIPLWYHNEKLFF.